This passage covers 9 T cell receptor beta chains from one sample sequenced in a study of blood T cell repertoires in COVID-19. The table came from immunoSEQ multiplex PCR; TCRdb's copy has only in-frame clones and leaves some out. Among 180,000 or so clones, roughly nine tenths were seen once, and the ten largest hold roughly 7%. The source material was peripheral blood. The receptors stem from a woman of 80 years or more in a cohort sampled during active or convalescent COVID-19.

The rearrangement uses TRBV3-1 (or the pseudogene TRBV3-2) and TRBJ1-4; perhaps TRBD1 as D (5 bases). Trimming took 1 base from V and 0 from J, leaving 12 bases between them. CDR1 is LGHDT, CDR2 YNNKEL, per germline (reference sequence). The CDR3 is 17 residues long. CDR3 bases: TGTGCCAGCAGCCAAGGAGTCAGGGACTCAACTAATGAAAAACTGTTTTTT. Protein sequence: CASSQGVRDSTNEKLFF.

The genes are TRBV5-1 and TRBJ2-1, with D maybe TRBD2 (6 bases). The CDR3 has 15 residues. Germline V gives CDR1 SGHRS, CDR2 YFSETQ. V lost 1 base to trimming and J lost 2 bases, with 10 bases between them. The CDR3 DNA reads as TGCGCCAGCAGCTTGCGACTAGGAACCTACAATGAGCAGTTCTTC. It codes for CASSLRLGTYNEQFF.

This rearrangement joins TRBV10-2 to TRBJ1-1; no reliable D call. The V end lost 2 bases, the J end lost 3 bases, and 4 bases lay between the germline ends. The CDR3 sequence is 12 residues long. CDR1 and CDR2 (germline): WSHSY, SAAADI. The CDR3 DNA is TGCGCCAGCAGTGAGGGGCACACTGAAGCTTTCTTT. As protein: CASSEGHTEAFF.

The rearrangement links TRBV11-3 to TRBJ2-1, with D possibly matching TRBD2 (5 bases). CDR1 and CDR2 (germline): SGHNT, YENEEA. The CDR3 totals 14 residues. V lost 3 bases and J lost 7, with 13 bases in between. CDR3 coding DNA: TGTGCCAGCAGCTTCGACGGCCTAGCAAATGAGCAGTTCTTC. The encoded protein is CASSFDGLANEQFF.

The chain joins TRBV5-1 to TRBJ2-1, with TRBD2 identical over 7 bases. The CDR3 spans 15 residues. The V segment lost 0 bases and the J segment 5 bases; nucleotides outside the gene matches: 5. Germline V CDR1 and CDR2: SGHRS, YFSETQ. The CDR3 spells CASSLGLAEHNEQFF. Here the CDR3 DNA reads TGCGCCAGCAGCTTGGGCCTAGCGGAACACAATGAGCAGTTCTTC.

The V call is TRBV4-3, the J call TRBJ1-5; D remains ambiguous. The CDR3 contains 15 residues. Trimming cost V 0 bases and J 6 bases, with 12 bases left between them. Germline loops: CDR1 LGHNA, CDR2 YSLEER. The CDR3 nucleotides are TGCGCCAGCAGCCAAGACCTCATATTCGGTCAGCCCCAGCATTTT. Its translation: CASSQDLIFGQPQHF.

This clone was seen more than once but under ten times. The chain carries TRBV6-2 or TRBV6-3 and TRBJ1-6, with 7 positions matching TRBD1. J was trimmed by 4 bases and V by 4 bases; bases with no gene match: 4. This CDR3 is built from 15 residues. The V gene's germline CDR1 is MNHEY and CDR2 SVGEGT. In DNA form, the CDR3 reads TGTGCCAGCAGTTTGACAGGGAAGTATAATTCACCCCTCCACTTT. It encodes CASSLTGKYNSPLHF.

J is TRBJ2-1 and V is TRBV7-9; TRBD1 matches at 8 bases. After removal of 4 bases from V and 5 bases from J, the junction contained 7 bases not matched to a gene. CDR3 length: 15 residues. The germline V gene encodes CDR1 SEHNR and CDR2 FQNEAQ (reference sequence). CDR3 bases: TGTGCCAGCAGCTCTTCAGGGGGCGGCCACAATGAGCAGTTCTTC. It translates to CASSSSGGGHNEQFF.

The chain carries TRBV19 and TRBJ2-1; D remains unclear. The V end was cut by 7 bases, the J end by 2 bases, with 9 bases between. The CDR3 is 13 amino acids. CDR1 LNHDA and CDR2 SQIVND come from the germline V gene (reference sequence). CDR3 sequence: CASNRGPYNEQFF. The CDR3 nucleotides are TGTGCCAGTAATAGAGGCCCCTACAATGAGCAGTTCTTC.